This T cell receptor (beta chain) was profiled in a study of tumor-infiltrating lymphocytes in primary liver carcinoma. There are 16 residues in the CDR3. Looked up from germline, CDR1 is SQVTM and CDR2 is ANQGSEA. From around 20-30 mg of unsorted bulk tissue, DNA and RNA were co-extracted together. Of note for this clonotype: A much more abundant neighbour one base away suggests this may be a read error.

The template, about 550 ng total RNA, yielded TCR beta cDNA made with a constant-region primer. Employing slightly modified ARM-PCR, three nested multiplex PCR rounds were run, and these gave rise to the TCR beta libraries. Each of the first two PCR rounds ran approximately 11 cycles with TRBV1-TRBV30 forward and C-beta reverse primers. TCRdb processed the multiplex PCR reads anew with MiXCR; each CDR3 protein has one entry. The repertoire holds 100,000 to 150,000 distinct CDR3 sequences, with 55% to 65% as singletons. The TCR comes from a woman aged 60 to 75 with primary liver carcinoma and hepatitis B virus infection. The genes are TRBV29-1 and TRBJ2-5; the match to TRBD2 covers 9 bases. The sample comprised liver tumor tissue from sampling region 1. Indicated subset: tumor region T1, superior pole. CDR3 loop: CSVTQGLAAMKETKYF. The CDR3 nucleotides are TGCAGCGTTACCCAGGGACTAGCAGCTATGAAAGAGACCAAGTACTTC.